This T cell receptor beta chain was captured by sequencing in a study of shared clonotypes between healthy human individuals. Germline V CDR1 and CDR2: SGHAT, FQNNGV. The CDR3 totals 12 residues. The germline V and J ends were trimmed by 3 bases and 7 bases, with 9 bases remaining between them. Clones were read by immunoSEQ multiplex PCR, and TCRdb kept only the in-frame ones, dropping some. The sample lists over a million clones; 98% to 99% were seen once. The rearrangement uses TRBV11-2 and TRBJ1-2; D call uncertain. This sequence was found in a man aged 25-40 years in good health. Sequencing was done on a sample of naive CD4+ T cells sorted from blood. The subset here: CD45RA+ positively selected. The CDR3 reads CASSFNVGGYTF. CDR3 DNA: TGTGCCAGCAGCTTCAATGTCGGTGGCTACACCTTC.